This is a list of T cell receptor beta chains from one sample in a study of blood T cell repertoires in COVID-19. TCRdb's table, derived via immunoSEQ multiplex PCR, lists solely in-frame clones and lacks some. The sample consists of about 110,000 clones, approximately 83% of them appearing once. Sequenced: peripheral blood. The receptors derive from a woman in her seventies with acute or convalescent COVID-19. CDR3s include the opening cysteine and the closing phenylalanine or tryptophan. D genes are given only for firm matches. Expanded clones get a size class; other rows say once, few or many, or leave the size out.

D: TRBD1
J: TRBJ1-2
V: TRBV7-8
size: -
DNA: TGTGCCAGCAGCGTCGGACAGGAAGGGAATGGCTACACCTTC
CDR3: CASSVGQEGNGYTF

D: -
J: TRBJ2-3
V: TRBV3-1/TRBV3-2
size: -
DNA: TGTGCCAGCAGACAGGGCTGGAGCACAGATACGCAGTATTTT
CDR3: CASRQGWSTDTQYF

D: -
J: TRBJ1-2
V: TRBV5-1
size: -
DNA: TGCGCCAGCAGCTCCTCCCGAGGTCCCTATGGCTACACCTTC
CDR3: CASSSSRGPYGYTF

D: -
J: TRBJ1-3
V: TRBV7-9
size: -
DNA: TGTGCCAGCAGCCTCCCCGGACCGGGAGGAAACACCATATATTTT
CDR3: CASSLPGPGGNTIYF

D: TRBD2
J: TRBJ2-7
V: TRBV19
size: once
DNA: TGTGCCAGTAGTATAGGGGGAGGGCTCTCCTACGAGCAGTACTTC
CDR3: CASSIGGGLSYEQYF

D: -
J: TRBJ1-6
V: TRBV28
size: -
DNA: TGTGCCAGCAGTCCCCTCGGGCAGGGCACACTATCCTATAATTCACCCCTCCACTTT
CDR3: CASSPLGQGTLSYNSPLHF

D: TRBD1
J: TRBJ1-1
V: TRBV11-2
size: -
DNA: TGTGCCAGCAGCCATTCACGGGGACAGTTGAACACTGAAGCTTTCTTT
CDR3: CASSHSRGQLNTEAFF

D: TRBD1
J: TRBJ2-3
V: TRBV12-3/TRBV12-4
size: -
DNA: TGTGCCAGCAGCGAAAACCGGGACAGAAGGTATTTT
CDR3: CASSENRDRRYF

D: TRBD1
J: TRBJ2-3
V: TRBV14
size: -
DNA: TGTGCCAGTAAGTCCGGGACAGGGCTGACTACGCAGTATTTT
CDR3: CASKSGTGLTTQYF

D: -
J: TRBJ2-3
V: TRBV19
size: -
DNA: TGTGCCAGTAGAGCACTCGACGGGAGATTTTTTTCAGATACGCAGTATTTT
CDR3: CASRALDGRFFSDTQYF

D: TRBD2
J: TRBJ2-1
V: TRBV5-1
size: -
DNA: TGCGCCAGCAGCTCCCAAGGCGGGAGGTCCTACAATGAGCAGTTCTTC
CDR3: CASSSQGGRSYNEQFF

D: -
J: TRBJ1-2
V: TRBV7-9
size: -
DNA: TGTGCCAGCAGGCCACCGGGGGAATCCTATGGCTACACCTTC
CDR3: CASRPPGESYGYTF

D: TRBD1
J: TRBJ1-2
V: TRBV5-4
size: -
DNA: TGTGCCAGCAGTCAAGGACAGGGCGCTTGGGAGAGCTACACCTTC
CDR3: CASSQGQGAWESYTF

D: -
J: TRBJ1-4
V: TRBV27
size: once
DNA: TGTGCCAGCAGAGACAGCGGGCGTAATGAAAAACTGTTTTTT
CDR3: CASRDSGRNEKLFF

D: -
J: TRBJ2-1
V: TRBV28
size: -
DNA: TGTGCCAGCAGTTCCCGGAGGCTAGCGAGCGCGTACAATGAGCAGTTCTTC
CDR3: CASSSRRLASAYNEQFF

D: -
J: TRBJ2-2
V: TRBV19
size: -
DNA: TGTGCCAGTAGTGTGGGGGCCTACACCGGGGAGCTGTTTTTT
CDR3: CASSVGAYTGELFF

D: TRBD1
J: TRBJ1-1
V: TRBV6-6
size: -
DNA: TGTGCCAGCAGTCACGGCGGGACAGGGCGGTTCTGGACTGAAGCTTTCTTT
CDR3: CASSHGGTGRFWTEAFF

D: TRBD1
J: TRBJ2-2
V: TRBV4-1
size: once
DNA: TGCGCCAGCAGCCACCGACAGGGGGGTTGGGCTTCCACCGGGGAGCTGTTTTTT
CDR3: CASSHRQGGWASTGELFF

D: -
J: TRBJ1-2
V: TRBV3-1/TRBV3-2
size: -
DNA: TGTGCCAGCAGCCAGCCTGGACTGCCAAATGGCTACACCTTC
CDR3: CASSQPGLPNGYTF

D: TRBD1
J: TRBJ1-2
V: TRBV25-1
size: -
DNA: TGTGCCAGCAGTGAAGCTGGTCAGGACAGGGTACGCGGCTACACCTTC
CDR3: CASSEAGQDRVRGYTF

D: TRBD1
J: TRBJ2-1
V: TRBV7-9
size: -
DNA: TGTGCCAGCAGCCCCCGGGACAGGGTTCAAAATGAGCAGTTCTTC
CDR3: CASSPRDRVQNEQFF

D: TRBD1
J: TRBJ2-2
V: TRBV3-1/TRBV3-2
size: -
DNA: TGTGCCAGCAGCCAGAAAATCGGACAGGGAAGCACCGGGGAGCTGTTTTTT
CDR3: CASSQKIGQGSTGELFF

D: TRBD1
J: TRBJ2-3
V: TRBV7-9
size: few
DNA: TGTGCCAGCAGCTCCAGACAGGGGCACACAGATACGCAGTATTTT
CDR3: CASSSRQGHTDTQYF

D: -
J: TRBJ2-1
V: TRBV29-1
size: many
DNA: TGCAGTACGAAGCAAAACTCCTACAATGAGCAGTTCTTC
CDR3: CSTKQNSYNEQFF

D: -
J: TRBJ2-3
V: TRBV5-1
size: once
DNA: TGCGCCAGCAGCGACTACTACACAGATACGCAGTATTTT
CDR3: CASSDYYTDTQYF

D: -
J: TRBJ1-5
V: TRBV20-1
size: -
DNA: TGCAGTGCTAGTTTCGGGATGAGCAATCAGCCCCAGCATTTT
CDR3: CSASFGMSNQPQHF

D: TRBD1
J: TRBJ2-7
V: TRBV3-1/TRBV3-2
size: -
DNA: TGTGCCAGCAGCCAAGGAGGACAGGTTTACGAGCAGTACTTC
CDR3: CASSQGGQVYEQYF

D: -
J: TRBJ2-2
V: TRBV7-9
size: once
DNA: TGTGCCAGCAGCTCACCCGGGGTTAGGAACACCGGGGAGCTGTTTTTT
CDR3: CASSSPGVRNTGELFF

D: -
J: TRBJ2-1
V: TRBV10-3
size: -
DNA: TGTGCCATCAGTGCAAACACAGGGCCAAATGAGCAGTTCTTC
CDR3: CAISANTGPNEQFF

D: TRBD1
J: TRBJ1-2
V: TRBV5-5
size: -
DNA: TGTGCCAGCAGCTTTTCCGGACAGGGCGAGATCTATGGCTACACCTTC
CDR3: CASSFSGQGEIYGYTF

D: TRBD1
J: TRBJ1-1
V: TRBV12-3/TRBV12-4
size: -
DNA: TGTGCCAGCAGTCGGACAGGGCAGACTGAAGCTTTCTTT
CDR3: CASSRTGQTEAFF

D: -
J: TRBJ2-5
V: TRBV28
size: -
DNA: TGTGCCAGCACTCTATTGGGGTTGGGGGGGACCCAGTACTTC
CDR3: CASTLLGLGGTQYF

D: -
J: TRBJ2-1
V: TRBV6-6
size: -
DNA: TGTGCCGGGAGCGGACGCTCCTACAATGAGCAGTTCTTC
CDR3: CAGSGRSYNEQFF

D: TRBD1
J: TRBJ2-3
V: TRBV10-3
size: -
DNA: TGTGCCATCAGTGGGAAACCTTCGGGGACAGGGACCACAGATACGCAGTATTTT
CDR3: CAISGKPSGTGTTDTQYF

D: TRBD1
J: TRBJ1-4
V: TRBV5-1
size: -
DNA: TGCGCCAGCAGCTTAGGGGGCGCGGCTAATGAAAAACTGTTTTTT
CDR3: CASSLGGAANEKLFF

D: TRBD2
J: TRBJ2-1
V: TRBV5-1
size: -
DNA: TGCGCCAGCAGCGCGACTAGCGGGTTCTCCTACAATGAGCAGTTCTTC
CDR3: CASSATSGFSYNEQFF

D: TRBD2
J: TRBJ2-3
V: TRBV7-9
size: -
DNA: TGTGCCAGCAGCTTCACGGCGGGAGGCACAGATACGCAGTATTTT
CDR3: CASSFTAGGTDTQYF

D: -
J: TRBJ1-1
V: TRBV2
size: few
DNA: TGTGCCAGCCTCGGAGGGTTTATGAACACTGAAGCTTTCTTT
CDR3: CASLGGFMNTEAFF

D: -
J: TRBJ1-3
V: TRBV19
size: -
DNA: TGTGCCAGTAGTATAGTGGGCCGTGGAAACACCATATATTTT
CDR3: CASSIVGRGNTIYF

D: -
J: TRBJ1-1
V: TRBV5-1
size: -
DNA: TGCGCCAGCACCGGACAATTGAACACTGAAGCTTTCTTT
CDR3: CASTGQLNTEAFF

D: -
J: TRBJ1-1
V: TRBV11-1
size: -
DNA: TGTGCCAGCAGCTTAGGGCAACAGGGGAACACTGAAGCTTTCTTT
CDR3: CASSLGQQGNTEAFF

D: -
J: TRBJ2-2
V: TRBV19
size: -
DNA: TGTGCCAGTAGTATCAGGGCGGTTGTTCACACCGGGGAGCTGTTTTTT
CDR3: CASSIRAVVHTGELFF

D: TRBD2
J: TRBJ2-3
V: TRBV7-2
size: -
DNA: TGTGCCAGCAGCTTAGTTCTGCCTAGCGGGGGGGCAAGAGATACGCAGTATTTT
CDR3: CASSLVLPSGGARDTQYF

D: -
J: TRBJ1-5
V: TRBV5-6
size: -
DNA: TGTGCCAGCAGCGTAGGGGTCTATAGCAATCAGCCCCAGCATTTT
CDR3: CASSVGVYSNQPQHF

D: -
J: TRBJ2-1
V: TRBV5-5
size: few
DNA: TGTGCCAGCCTCTCGGAGCGGTCCAGCTCCTACAATGAGCAGTTCTTC
CDR3: CASLSERSSSYNEQFF

D: -
J: TRBJ1-3
V: TRBV4-2
size: -
DNA: TGTGCCAGCAGCCCCACCGTGGCAGGGTCCGCTGGAAACACCATATATTTT
CDR3: CASSPTVAGSAGNTIYF

D: TRBD1
J: TRBJ1-1
V: TRBV6-5
size: -
DNA: TGTGCCAGCACCCGCCGGGACAGGAACACTGAAGCTTTCTTT
CDR3: CASTRRDRNTEAFF

D: TRBD1
J: TRBJ1-2
V: TRBV2
size: -
DNA: TGTGCCAGCACAGGACAGGGGCGCTATGGCTACACCTTC
CDR3: CASTGQGRYGYTF

D: TRBD2
J: TRBJ2-3
V: TRBV19
size: -
DNA: TGTGCCAGTAGTAAAGGACTAGCGGGTAGCACAGATACGCAGTATTTT
CDR3: CASSKGLAGSTDTQYF

D: -
J: TRBJ1-3
V: TRBV5-1
size: -
DNA: TGCGCCAGCAGCCTCCGGGCGGGCTCGGGAAACACCATATATTTT
CDR3: CASSLRAGSGNTIYF

D: TRBD1
J: TRBJ1-4
V: TRBV2
size: -
DNA: TGTGCCAGCAGTGATCGGGGACAGGGTAGTGAAAAACTGTTTTTT
CDR3: CASSDRGQGSEKLFF

D: -
J: TRBJ1-1
V: TRBV5-1
size: -
DNA: TGCGCCAGCAGCTCGTCAGGACAGAACACTGAAGCTTTCTTT
CDR3: CASSSSGQNTEAFF

D: TRBD2
J: TRBJ2-1
V: TRBV10-3
size: -
DNA: TGTGCCATCAAAAGCTCCGGGACTAGCTACAATGAGCAGTTCTTC
CDR3: CAIKSSGTSYNEQFF

D: -
J: TRBJ1-1
V: TRBV2
size: -
DNA: TGTGCCAGCGCTCGGAGCGTTGAAGCTTTCTTT
CDR3: CASARSVEAFF

D: -
J: TRBJ2-5
V: TRBV11-3
size: -
DNA: TGTGCCAGCAGCTTAGATGTTAGAGAGACCCAGTACTTC
CDR3: CASSLDVRETQYF

D: -
J: TRBJ2-2
V: TRBV24-1
size: few
DNA: TGTGCCACCAGTGGTGGAGGGGCGGCCGGGGAGCTGTTTTTT
CDR3: CATSGGGAAGELFF

D: -
J: TRBJ1-1
V: TRBV19
size: -
DNA: TGTGCCAGTAGTATTTACGGGGACACTGAAGCTTTCTTT
CDR3: CASSIYGDTEAFF

D: TRBD1
J: TRBJ1-6
V: TRBV28
size: -
DNA: TGTGCCAGCAGACGAACCCGAACAGGGGGACTTGATTCACCCCTCCACTTT
CDR3: CASRRTRTGGLDSPLHF

D: TRBD1
J: TRBJ1-2
V: TRBV4-2
size: -
DNA: TGTGCCAGCAGCCAAGAGGCAGGGACAGCCTATGGCTACACCTTC
CDR3: CASSQEAGTAYGYTF

D: TRBD1
J: TRBJ1-2
V: TRBV7-2
size: -
DNA: TGTGCCAGCAGCGGACAGGGCGGATTCAACTATGGCTACACCTTC
CDR3: CASSGQGGFNYGYTF